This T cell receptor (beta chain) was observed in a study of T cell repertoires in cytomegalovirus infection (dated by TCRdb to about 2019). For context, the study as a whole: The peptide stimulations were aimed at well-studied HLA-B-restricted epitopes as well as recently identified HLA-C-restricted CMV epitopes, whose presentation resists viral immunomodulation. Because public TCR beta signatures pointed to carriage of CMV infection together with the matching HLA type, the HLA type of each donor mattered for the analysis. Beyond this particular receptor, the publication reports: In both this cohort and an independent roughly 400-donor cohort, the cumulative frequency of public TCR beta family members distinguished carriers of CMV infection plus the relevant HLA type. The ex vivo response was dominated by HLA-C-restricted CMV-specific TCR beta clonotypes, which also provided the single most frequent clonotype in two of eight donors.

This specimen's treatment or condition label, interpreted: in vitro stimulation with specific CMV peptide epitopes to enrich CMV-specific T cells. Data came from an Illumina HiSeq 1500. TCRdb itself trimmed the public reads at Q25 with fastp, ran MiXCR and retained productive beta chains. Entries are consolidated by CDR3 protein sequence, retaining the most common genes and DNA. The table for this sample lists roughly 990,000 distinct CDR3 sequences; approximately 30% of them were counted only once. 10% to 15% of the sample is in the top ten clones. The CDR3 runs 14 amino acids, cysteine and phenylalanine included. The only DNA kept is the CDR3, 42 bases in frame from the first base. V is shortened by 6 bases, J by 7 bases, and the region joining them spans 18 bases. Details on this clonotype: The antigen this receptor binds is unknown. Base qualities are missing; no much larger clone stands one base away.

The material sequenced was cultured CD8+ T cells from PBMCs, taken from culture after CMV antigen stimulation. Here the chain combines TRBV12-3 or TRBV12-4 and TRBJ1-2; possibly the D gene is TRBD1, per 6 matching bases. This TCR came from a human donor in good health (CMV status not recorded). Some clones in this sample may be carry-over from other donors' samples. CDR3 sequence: CASRTGTRKSGYTF. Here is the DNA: TGTGCCAGCAGGACCGGGACACGCAAATCTGGCTACACCTTC.